A selection of T cell receptor beta chains follows, all from one sample in a study of post-analysis software for immune sequencing data. In TCRdb, the PCR reads were re-called with MiXCR into one record per CDR3 protein. The sample has 150,000 to 200,000 distinct CDR3 sequences, over 25% seen once; the top ten hold less than 1.6%. Sample: blood. Receptor source: a girl aged 5-17 years with multiple sclerosis. Both conserved end residues are part of each CDR3. The D gene is left open where the match is weak. The size field is filled for only some rows; it gives once, few, many or a size class.

TRBV7-2,TRBJ2-4,TRBD2,NA,CASSLLFGREGGNIQYF,TGTGCCAGCAGCCTACTTTTTGGGAGGGAAGGTGGAAACATTCAGTACTTC
TRBV7-9,TRBJ2-7,NA,many,CASSLAWAGSYEQYF,TGTGCCAGCAGCTTAGCTTGGGCAGGGTCCTACGAGCAGTACTTC
TRBV11-2,TRBJ2-1,TRBD1,NA,CASSLSGTGSLWETQFF,TGTGCCTCGAGCCTCTCCGGGACAGGGTCACTTTGGGAGACCCAGTTCTTC
TRBV6-6,TRBJ1-2,TRBD1,many,CASSYGTGAANYGYTF,TGTGCCAGCAGTTATGGCACAGGGGCTGCTAACTATGGCTACACCTTC
TRBV4-1,TRBJ1-1,NA,few,CASSQEAPGGEAFF,TGCGCCAGCAGCCAAGAGGCCCCCGGCGGTGAAGCTTTCTTT
TRBV12-3/TRBV12-4,TRBJ2-3,TRBD1,NA,CASSSFRDRRTDAQYF,TGTGCCAGCAGTTCCTTTAGGGACAGGAGAACAGATGCGCAGTATTTT
TRBV10-3,TRBJ2-1,NA,few,CAISDTLGISYNEQFF,TGTGCCATCAGTGATACCCTCGGCATCTCCTACAATGAGCAGTTCTTC
TRBV7-6,TRBJ1-5,NA,NA,CASSLGATDSNQPQHF,TGTGCCAGCAGCCTGGGGGCGACTGATAGCAATCAGCCCCAGCATTTT
TRBV30,TRBJ2-7,TRBD1,many,CAWSRGTATYEQYF,TGTGCCTGGAGTAGGGGGACAGCAACCTACGAGCAGTACTTC
TRBV6-1,TRBJ2-3,TRBD1,NA,CASIGGQGLVATDTQYF,TGTGCCAGCATCGGGGGACAGGGATTGGTCGCCACAGATACGCAGTATTTT
TRBV7-9,TRBJ2-1,TRBD2,NA,CASNYFPGLAGGHNEQFF,TGTGCCAGCAACTATTTTCCGGGACTAGCGGGAGGGCACAATGAGCAGTTCTTC
TRBV28,TRBJ2-6,TRBD2,many,CASSLAGGSGANVLTF,TGTGCCAGCAGTTTGGCGGGGGGCTCTGGGGCCAACGTCCTGACTTTC
TRBV6-5,TRBJ2-7,TRBD2,NA,CASSFYAGGYNEQYF,TGTGCCAGCAGTTTTTACGCGGGAGGGTACAATGAGCAGTACTTC
TRBV20-1,TRBJ2-5,NA,many,CSARDRQGIEQYF,TGCAGTGCTAGAGATCGCCAGGGCATAGAGCAGTACTTC
TRBV28,TRBJ2-5,TRBD2,few,CASSLGRGPTQETQYF,TGTGCCAGCAGTTTAGGGAGGGGACCAACCCAAGAGACCCAGTACTTC
TRBV27,TRBJ2-7,NA,NA,CACSSTYEQYF,TGTGCCTGCAGTTCCACCTACGAGCAGTACTTC
TRBV24-1,TRBJ1-2,NA,many,CATSDDSNYGYTF,TGTGCCACCAGTGATGACAGTAACTATGGCTACACCTTC
TRBV24-1,TRBJ2-5,NA,NA,CTTSDLQRPRGEQYF,TGTACCACCAGTGATTTACAGCGGCCGAGGGGGGAGCAGTACTTC
TRBV20-1,TRBJ2-1,TRBD2,many,CSARGAGGAYNEQFF,TGCAGTGCTAGAGGGGCGGGAGGGGCCTACAATGAGCAGTTCTTC
TRBV29-1,TRBJ1-4,NA,many,CSVVAGLNEKLFF,TGCAGCGTTGTGGCAGGGCTTAATGAAAAACTGTTTTTT
TRBV19,TRBJ2-5,NA,NA,CASSLYGARKETQYF,TGTGCCAGTAGCCTTTACGGGGCCAGGAAAGAGACCCAGTACTTC
TRBV19,TRBJ1-5,NA,few,CASRGAGSGQPQHF,TGTGCCAGTAGAGGGGCAGGGAGCGGTCAGCCCCAGCATTTT
TRBV5-5,TRBJ1-2,NA,many,CASSRITNYGYTF,TGTGCCAGCAGCCGGATAACTAACTATGGCTACACCTTC
TRBV11-2,TRBJ2-5,NA,many,CASSLGGGGSQETQYF,TGTGCCAGCAGCCTAGGGGGGGGAGGATCCCAAGAGACCCAGTACTTC
TRBV30,TRBJ2-1,NA,NA,CAWKGGRISYNEQFF,TGTGCCTGGAAGGGTGGGCGGATCTCCTACAACGAGCAGTTCTTC
TRBV6-1,TRBJ2-7,NA,NA,CASSEFPGPNYEQYF,TGTGCCAGCAGTGAATTCCCGGGACCGAACTACGAGCAGTACTTC
TRBV27,TRBJ1-1,TRBD1,NA,CASSPGTGRNTEAFF,TGTGCCAGCAGTCCCGGGACAGGGAGAAACACTGAAGCTTTCTTT
TRBV10-2,TRBJ2-7,NA,many,CASLGIEGFYEQYF,TGCGCCAGCCTAGGGATCGAGGGTTTCTACGAGCAGTACTTC
TRBV7-6,TRBJ2-1,TRBD1,many,CASSSGQGGDNEQFF,TGTGCCAGCTCCTCAGGACAGGGGGGGGACAATGAGCAGTTCTTC
TRBV6-6,TRBJ2-3,NA,many,CASRPITVPTTDTQYF,TGTGCCAGCAGACCAATCACAGTACCAACCACAGATACGCAGTATTTT
TRBV27,TRBJ2-7,NA,many,CASSLGAGFYEQYF,TGCGCCAGCAGCTTGGGGGCAGGGTTCTACGAGCAGTACTTC
TRBV6-2/TRBV6-3,TRBJ2-1,NA,NA,CASSLAGAGDEQFF,TGTGCCAGCAGTTTGGCAGGGGCAGGTGATGAGCAGTTCTTC
TRBV6-1,TRBJ2-4,TRBD1,many,CASSDRQGMLAKNIQYF,TGTGCCAGCAGTGATCGACAGGGAATGCTAGCCAAAAACATTCAGTACTTC